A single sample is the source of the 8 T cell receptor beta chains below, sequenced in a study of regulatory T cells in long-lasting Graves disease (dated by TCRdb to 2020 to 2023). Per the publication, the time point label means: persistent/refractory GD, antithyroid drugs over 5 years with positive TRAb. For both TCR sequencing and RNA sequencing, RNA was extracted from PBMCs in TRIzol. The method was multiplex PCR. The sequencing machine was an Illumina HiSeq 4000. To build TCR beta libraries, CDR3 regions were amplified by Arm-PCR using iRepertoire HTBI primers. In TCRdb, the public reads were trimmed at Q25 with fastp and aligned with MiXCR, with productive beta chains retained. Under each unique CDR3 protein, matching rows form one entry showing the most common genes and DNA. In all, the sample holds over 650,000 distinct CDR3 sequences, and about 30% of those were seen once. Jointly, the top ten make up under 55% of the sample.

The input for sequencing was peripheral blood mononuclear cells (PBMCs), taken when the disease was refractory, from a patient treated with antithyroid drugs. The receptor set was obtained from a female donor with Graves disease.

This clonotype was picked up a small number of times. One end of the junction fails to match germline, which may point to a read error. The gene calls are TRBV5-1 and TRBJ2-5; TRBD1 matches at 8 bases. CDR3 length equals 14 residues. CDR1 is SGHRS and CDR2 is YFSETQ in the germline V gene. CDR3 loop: CASSLTGGRETQYF. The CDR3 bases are TGTGCCAGCAGCCTCACAGGGGGTAGGGAGACCCAGTACTTC.

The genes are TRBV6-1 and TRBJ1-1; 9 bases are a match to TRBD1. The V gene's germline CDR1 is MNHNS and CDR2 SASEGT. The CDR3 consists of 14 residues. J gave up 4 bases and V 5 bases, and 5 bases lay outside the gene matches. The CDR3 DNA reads TGTGCCAGCAGTATGGGACAGGGCCCCACTGAAGCTTTCTTT. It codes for CASSMGQGPTEAFF.

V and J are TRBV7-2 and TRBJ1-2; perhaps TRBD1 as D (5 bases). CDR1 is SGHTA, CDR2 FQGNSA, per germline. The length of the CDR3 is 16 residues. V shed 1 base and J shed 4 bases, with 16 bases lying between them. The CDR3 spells CASSLGRQTLLYGYTF. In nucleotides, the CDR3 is TGTGCCAGCAGCTTAGGGAGACAGACCCTTCTCTATGGCTACACCTTC.

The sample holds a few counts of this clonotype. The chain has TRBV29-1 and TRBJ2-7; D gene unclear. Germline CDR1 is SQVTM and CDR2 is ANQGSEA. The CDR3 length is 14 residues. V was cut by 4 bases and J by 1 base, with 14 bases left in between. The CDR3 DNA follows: TGCAGCGTTGTGACACCCAGTAGTTCCTACGAGCAGTACTTC. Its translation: CSVVTPSSSYEQYF.

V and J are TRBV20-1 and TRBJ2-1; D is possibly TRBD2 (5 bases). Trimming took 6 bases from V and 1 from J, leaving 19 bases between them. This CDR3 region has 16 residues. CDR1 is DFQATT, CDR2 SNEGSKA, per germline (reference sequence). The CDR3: CSALPWELSSYNEQFF. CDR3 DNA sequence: TGCAGTGCCTTACCGTGGGAGCTGAGTTCCTACAATGAGCAGTTCTTC.

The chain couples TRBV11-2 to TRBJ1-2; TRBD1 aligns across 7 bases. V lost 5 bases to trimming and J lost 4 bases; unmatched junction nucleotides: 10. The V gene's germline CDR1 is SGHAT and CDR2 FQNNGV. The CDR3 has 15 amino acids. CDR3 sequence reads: CASSTRQGSFYGYTF. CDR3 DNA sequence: TGTGCCAGCAGCACCCGACAGGGATCCTTCTATGGCTACACCTTC.

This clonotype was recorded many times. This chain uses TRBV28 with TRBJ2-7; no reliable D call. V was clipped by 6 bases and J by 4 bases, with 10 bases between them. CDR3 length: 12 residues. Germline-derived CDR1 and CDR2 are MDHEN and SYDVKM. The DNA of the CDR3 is TGTGCCAGCAGCACCCTAAGGTACGAGCAGTACTTC. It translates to CASSTLRYEQYF.

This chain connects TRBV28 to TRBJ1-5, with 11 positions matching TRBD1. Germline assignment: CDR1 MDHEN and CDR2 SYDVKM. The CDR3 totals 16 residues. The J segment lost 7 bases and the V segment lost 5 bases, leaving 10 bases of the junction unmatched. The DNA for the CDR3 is TGTGCCAGCAGTCTCCAAATCGGACAGGGGGCACAGCCCCAGCATTTT. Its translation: CASSLQIGQGAQPQHF.